This entry concerns a single T cell receptor (beta chain). Mismatch with germline at one junction end may stem from a read error. Breast cancer patients provided tissue from their axillary draining lymph nodes. This sample is drawn from a study of breast tumors, draining lymph nodes, adjacent tissues. TCRdb fed the multiplex PCR reads into MiXCR, producing one record per CDR3 protein. The profile covers 150,000 to 200,000 distinct CDR3 sequences, with 30% to 35% appearing a single time and 4.3% taken by the ten largest. Germline V gene data show CDR1 as SEHNR and CDR2 as FQNEAQ (reference sequence). The CDR3 spans 16 residues.

This chain uses TRBV7-9 with TRBJ2-1; D tentatively reads TRBD1 or TRBD2 (5 bases each). This sequence was found in a female donor with breast cancer. Some clones in this sample may be carry-over from other donors' samples. Material for sequencing was axillary lymph node tissue. The DNA for the CDR3 is TGTGCCTGCAGCTCCCTGGACGGGACCGACTACAATGAGCAGTTCTTC. Its protein is CACSSLDGTDYNEQFF.